The 4 T cell receptor beta chains below come from one sample, sequenced in a study of monozygotic twins with inflammatory bowel disease. From the 5' RACE reads, TCRdb lists one entry per CDR3 protein and no DNA. Here the sample table reports roughly 150,000 distinct CDR3 sequences. Source material: blood. The receptors derive from a human donor with ulcerative colitis or Crohn's disease, or a healthy co-twin of an affected twin (not recorded which).

The chain links TRBV7-3 to TRBJ2-1; TCRdb's D call, TRBD2, is unchecked because there is no DNA. CDR3 length equals 14 residues. Germline assignment: CDR1 SGHTA and CDR2 FQGTGA. CDR3 residues: CASSLGTSRNEQFF.

This chain links TRBV4-1 with TRBJ2-1; TCRdb names TRBD2, which stays unverified in the absence of DNA. The V gene's germline CDR1 is MGHRA and CDR2 YSYEKL. CDR3 size: 17 residues. CDR3 residues: CASSQVRAPGGDNEQFF.

The chain combines TRBV11-2 with TRBJ2-1; the D gene TCRdb calls, TRBD1, cannot be checked with no DNA. The CDR3 covers 15 residues. The germline V gene encodes CDR1 SGHAT and CDR2 FQNNGV. The CDR3 sequence: CASSLLGGAYNEQFF.

V is TRBV11-1 and J is TRBJ2-3; there is no DNA to check the TCRdb D call of TRBD2. CDR3 length equals 18 residues. Germline CDR1 is SGHAT and CDR2 is FQDESV (reference sequence). This chain's CDR3 is CASSFPRRLAGVADTQYF.